The 28 T cell receptor beta chains listed next were all sequenced from one sample in a study of CD4+ T cells in melanoma. Profiling relied on immunoSEQ multiplex PCR, and the TCRdb table lists in-frame clones only, not all of them. The top ten hold more than 7.5% of the sample, which has tens of thousands of clones, over 75% seen once. The receptors here all came from a human donor with melanoma.

The rearrangement uses TRBV18 and TRBJ2-1, with 9 bases identical to TRBD1. Trimming removed 4 bases from V and 10 bases from J; junction bases left unmatched: 14. The germline V gene has CDR1 KGHSH and CDR2 LQKENI. CDR3 length equals 16 residues. For the CDR3, the DNA is TGTGCCAGCTCACAACGGGGACAGGGCCGATACGGGGAGCAGTTCTTC. It codes for CASSQRGQGRYGEQFF.

This clone has a handful of counts. The rearrangement uses TRBV6-6 and TRBJ1-5; 7 nucleotides align to TRBD1. This CDR3 region has 13 residues. Germline values: CDR1 MNHNY, CDR2 SVGAGI (reference sequence). V gave up 7 bases and J gave up 6 bases; unmatched junction bases: 6. CDR3 sequence: CASKQGQSQPQHF. DNA of the CDR3: TGTGCCAGCAAACAGGGGCAAAGTCAGCCCCAGCATTTT.

The chain is built from TRBV7-8 and TRBJ1-5, with 9 nucleotides matching TRBD1. Germline V gene sequence: CDR1 SGHVS, CDR2 FQNEAQ. The CDR3 length is 16 residues. Trimming took 5 bases from V and 0 from J; bases not matched to a gene: 5. In DNA, the CDR3 is TGTGCCAGCAGCGAACAGGGGGCGACTAGCAATCAGCCCCAGCATTTT. This gives the protein CASSEQGATSNQPQHF.

The chain carries TRBV27 and TRBJ1-2; 7 bases match TRBD1. The CDR3 has 14 residues. V trimming: 5 bases; J trimming: 8 bases; junction bases outside the gene matches: 11. Germline CDR1 MNHEY, CDR2 SMNVEV (reference sequence). CDR3 sequence: CASSREGQMPGYTF. The CDR3 region has the DNA TGTGCCAGCAGTCGAGAGGGACAGATGCCGGGCTACACCTTC.

This sequence joins TRBV30 and TRBJ1-6; no reliable D call. The CDR3 contains 12 residues. V was trimmed by 4 bases and J by 10 bases, leaving 11 bases between them. The germline V gene has CDR1 GTSNPN and CDR2 SVGIG (reference sequence). CDR3 loop: CAWNGDLSPLHF. CDR3 in DNA: TGTGCCTGGAATGGGGATTTATCACCCCTCCACTTT.

J is TRBJ2-7 and V is TRBV11-3; 7 bases match TRBD2. CDR3 length: 14 residues. Per the germline V gene, CDR1 is SGHNT and CDR2 is YENEEA. V was pared by 3 bases and J by 5 bases, with 7 bases of the junction left unmatched. CDR3 in amino acids: CASSFGGSADEQYF. The CDR3 DNA is TGTGCCAGCAGCTTCGGGGGGTCCGCAGACGAGCAGTACTTC.

The rearrangement joins TRBV18 to TRBJ1-5; D remains unclear. V shed 5 bases and J shed 7 bases, with 21 bases lying between them. This CDR3 region has 16 residues. Germline CDR1 reads KGHSH; CDR2 reads LQKENI. In nucleotides, the CDR3 is TGTGCCAGCTCATCAACTCCGGGAATGCTTGGGCAGCCCCAGCATTTT. Its translation: CASSSTPGMLGQPQHF.

The chain carries TRBV30 and TRBJ2-6; no firm D call. V shed 3 bases and J shed 4 bases, with 10 bases lying between them. CDR1 GTSNPN and CDR2 SVGIG come from the germline V gene (reference sequence). The CDR3 extends over 14 amino acids. The CDR3 region is CAWSVSLGANVLTF. The CDR3 DNA sequence: TGTGCCTGGAGCGTCTCTCTGGGGGCCAACGTCCTGACTTTC.

The genes are TRBV29-1 and TRBJ1-3; D not resolved. The CDR3 covers 12 residues. V was trimmed by 4 bases and J by 4 bases, leaving 8 bases between them. Germline-derived CDR1 and CDR2 are SQVTM and ANQGSEA. CDR3 in amino acids: CSVGSGGNTIYF. The CDR3 DNA sequence: TGCAGCGTTGGATCTGGAGGAAACACCATATATTTT.

The chain has TRBV10-3 and TRBJ2-7; 10 nucleotides align to TRBD1. V was clipped by 3 bases and J by 2 bases; unmatched bases: 1. The CDR3 extends over 14 amino acids. CDR1 and CDR2 (germline): ENHRY, SYGVKD. The CDR3 sequence: CAISDGQGAYEQYF. The CDR3 DNA reads as TGTGCCATCAGTGATGGACAGGGGGCCTACGAGCAGTACTTC.

The V and J genes are TRBV27 and TRBJ2-1; D remains unclear. Germline values: CDR1 MNHEY, CDR2 SMNVEV (reference sequence). CDR3 length: 16 amino acids. Trimming removed 6 bases at V and 4 bases at J, with 19 bases between. The CDR3: CASSRKSPDGYNEQFF. Written as DNA, the CDR3 is TGTGCCAGCAGCCGGAAATCCCCGGACGGATACAATGAGCAGTTCTTC.

The chain recombines TRBV18 with TRBJ1-3, with TRBD1 matching over 8 bases. Per germline, CDR1 KGHSH and CDR2 LQKENI. The CDR3 runs 15 residues. With 2 bases clipped from V and 3 bases from J, the junction kept 3 bases outside the gene matches. CDR3 loop: CASSPLDRVGNTIYF. CDR3 in DNA: TGTGCCAGCTCACCATTGGACAGGGTTGGAAACACCATATATTTT.

The chain has TRBV5-6 and TRBJ1-2, with D unresolved. Per the germline V gene, CDR1 is SGHDT and CDR2 is YYEEEE. Trimming pared 1 base from V and 4 bases from J, leaving 14 bases between. The CDR3 spans 15 residues. CDR3 nucleotides: TGTGCCAGCAGCTTGCTTAGCCTCGGAGGCTATGGCTACACCTTC. Encoded protein: CASSLLSLGGYGYTF.

The CDR3 here is CSVLINSMNTEAFF. CDR3 in DNA: TGCAGCGTTCTGATAAACTCCATGAACACTGAAGCTTTCTTT. The chain couples TRBV29-1 to TRBJ1-1, with no clear D. Trimming removed 5 bases from V and 0 bases from J, with 13 bases in between. Germline CDR1 reads SQVTM; CDR2 reads ANQGSEA. The CDR3 extends over 14 amino acids.

This clone appeared a single time. The rearrangement links TRBV5-1 to TRBJ2-5; D possibly matches TRBD1 or TRBD2 (5 bases each). The germline V and J ends were trimmed by 4 bases and 4 bases, with 11 bases remaining between them. The germline CDR1 and CDR2 sequences are SGHRS and YFSETQ. This CDR3 spans 13 amino acids. CDR3 bases: TGCGCCAGCAGCCGGGACCGGGGAGAGACCCAGTACTTC. It is translated as CASSRDRGETQYF.

V and J are TRBV6-5 and TRBJ1-2; D unclear. The length of the CDR3 is 14 residues. V lost 7 bases and J lost 8, with 20 bases in between. Germline-derived CDR1 and CDR2 are MNHEY and SVGAGI. In nucleotides, the CDR3 is TGTGCCAGCACTGACGAGGCCGGCTTGGGAGGCTACACCTTC. Its protein is CASTDEAGLGGYTF.

This clone was detected only a few times. J is TRBJ1-6 and V is TRBV2, with D perhaps TRBD1 (5 bases). CDR1 and CDR2 from the germline V gene are SNHLY and FYNNEI. Trimming removed 6 bases from V and 2 bases from J, with 8 bases in between. This CDR3 is 14 amino acids long. The DNA of the CDR3 is TGTGCCAGCAGCGACAGAACCTATAATTCACCCCTCCACTTT. Translated, it gives CASSDRTYNSPLHF.

The chain links TRBV6-1 to TRBJ1-1; perhaps TRBD1 as D (5 bases). The CDR3 loop spans 14 amino acids. The V end was cut by 7 bases, the J end by 5 bases, with 17 bases between. Germline CDR1 is MNHNS and CDR2 is SASEGT. The CDR3 protein is CASTGRGVRTEAFF. CDR3 DNA: TGTGCCAGCACCGGACGGGGGGTTAGAACTGAAGCTTTCTTT.

The V call is TRBV10-1, the J call TRBJ1-5, with 7 nucleotides matching TRBD1. Germline V gene lookup returns CDR1 WNHNN and CDR2 SYGVQD (reference sequence). Trimming removed 0 bases from V and 2 bases from J; junction bases left unmatched: 4. CDR3 length: 16 amino acids. This CDR3 reads CASSESGGEGNQPQHF. The CDR3 DNA reads as TGCGCCAGCAGTGAGTCAGGGGGCGAGGGCAATCAGCCCCAGCATTTT.

This chain links TRBV7-8 with TRBJ1-2; unclear D gene. The V end was cut by 1 base, the J end by 4 bases, with 13 bases between. Germline V CDR1 and CDR2: SGHVS, FQNEAQ. This CDR3 region has 15 residues. The CDR3 region has the DNA TGTGCCAGCAGCTTAGGGACGGCCTCAGGCTATGGCTACACCTTC. Amino acids: CASSLGTASGYGYTF.

This clone was counted a single time. The CDR3 here is CASSPRDQREKYF. For the CDR3, the DNA is TGTGCCAGCAGTCCGAGGGACCAGCGGGAAAAGTATTTT. The rearrangement joins TRBV27 to TRBJ2-3, with 7 bases lining up with TRBD2. Losses at the gene ends were 5 bases for V and 13 bases for J; bases not matched to a gene: 12. CDR1 is MNHEY, CDR2 SMNVEV, per germline (reference sequence). The CDR3 has 13 amino acids.

The chain employs TRBV15 and TRBJ2-1, with 7 nucleotides matching TRBD1. Unmatched junction bases numbered 8, after V lost 0 bases and J lost 3 bases. This CDR3 is 17 amino acids long. Germline CDR1 is LNHNV and CDR2 is YYDKDF (reference sequence). CDR3 DNA sequence: TGTGCCACCAGCAGAGATCCGGGACAGTCCTTCTACAATGAGCAGTTCTTC. The encoded protein is CATSRDPGQSFYNEQFF.

The rearrangement joins TRBV9 to TRBJ2-5, with 9 bases fitting TRBD1. V lost 3 bases to trimming and J lost 3 bases; unmatched junction nucleotides: 6. The CDR3 is 15 residues long. The germline CDR1 and CDR2 sequences are SGDLS and YYNGEE. The chain's CDR3 is CASSGYGTGKETQYF. The CDR3 region has the DNA TGTGCCAGCAGCGGATACGGGACAGGGAAAGAGACCCAGTACTTC.

The chain links TRBV4-1 to TRBJ2-5; D may be TRBD2 (6 bases). CDR1 and CDR2 (germline): MGHRA, YSYEKL. V shed 9 bases and J shed 4 bases, with 12 bases lying between them. CDR3 length equals 12 residues. CDR3 region: CASSGPGETQYF. The CDR3 DNA sequence: TGCGCCAGTAGCGGTCCGGGAGAGACCCAGTACTTC.

The chain links TRBV7-6 to TRBJ1-3; TRBD1 matches 7 bases. After removal of 4 bases from V and 0 bases from J, the junction contained 6 bases not matched to a gene. Germline V gives CDR1 SGHVS, CDR2 FNYEAQ. The CDR3 runs 16 residues. The CDR3 sequence: CASSSESGGSGNTIYF. The CDR3, as DNA: TGTGCCAGCAGCTCCGAGTCAGGGGGCTCTGGAAACACCATATATTTT.

The chain is built from TRBV28 and TRBJ1-2, with TRBD1 matching over 9 bases. Germline V gene sequence: CDR1 MDHEN, CDR2 SYDVKM. V was pared by 11 bases and J by 7 bases, with 8 bases of the junction left unmatched. This CDR3 has 12 residues. The CDR3 sequence: CAGGDRVGGYTF. The CDR3 coding sequence is TGTGCCGGGGGGGACAGGGTAGGTGGCTACACCTTC.

The gene calls are TRBV4-1 and TRBJ2-7; 7 bases line up with TRBD2. This CDR3 has 17 residues. Losses at the gene ends were 1 base for V and 3 bases for J; bases not matched to a gene: 12. CDR1 is MGHRA, CDR2 YSYEKL, per germline. The CDR3 reads CASSQVGRTRSVYEQYF. CDR3 bases: TGCGCCAGCAGCCAAGTCGGTCGGACTAGATCGGTCTACGAGCAGTACTTC.

V and J are TRBV7-9 and TRBJ1-2; D remains unclear. Per the germline V gene, CDR1 is SEHNR and CDR2 is FQNEAQ (reference sequence). This CDR3 comprises 13 residues. Deletions cut 1 base from V and 2 bases from J, with 5 bases between. The CDR3 DNA sequence: TGTGCCAGCAGCTTAGACACCAACTATGGCTACACCTTC. Its translation: CASSLDTNYGYTF.